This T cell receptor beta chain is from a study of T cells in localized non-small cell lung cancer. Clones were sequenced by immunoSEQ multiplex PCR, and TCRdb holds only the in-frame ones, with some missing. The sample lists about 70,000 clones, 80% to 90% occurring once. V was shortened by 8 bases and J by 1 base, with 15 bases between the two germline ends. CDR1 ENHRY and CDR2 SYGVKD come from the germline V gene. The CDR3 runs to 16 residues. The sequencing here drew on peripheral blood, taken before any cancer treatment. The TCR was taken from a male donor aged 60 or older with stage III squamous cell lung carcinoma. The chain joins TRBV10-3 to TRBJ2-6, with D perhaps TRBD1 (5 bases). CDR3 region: CAIPDSADSGANVLTF. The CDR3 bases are TGTGCCATCCCCGACAGTGCGGATTCTGGGGCCAACGTCCTGACTTTC.